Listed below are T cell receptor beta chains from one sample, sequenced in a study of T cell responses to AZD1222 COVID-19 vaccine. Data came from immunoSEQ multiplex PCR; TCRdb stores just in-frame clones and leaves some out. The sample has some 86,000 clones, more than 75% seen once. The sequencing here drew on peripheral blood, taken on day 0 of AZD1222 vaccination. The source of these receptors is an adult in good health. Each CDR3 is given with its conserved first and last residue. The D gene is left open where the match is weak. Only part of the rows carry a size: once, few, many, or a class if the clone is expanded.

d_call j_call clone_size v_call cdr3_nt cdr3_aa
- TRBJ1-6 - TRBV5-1 TGCGCCAGCAGCTACAGGGAGGATTCACCCCTCCACTTT CASSYREDSPLHF
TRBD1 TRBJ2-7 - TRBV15 TGTGCCACCAGCAGTGGGACAGGGAGTTGGGAGCAGTACTTC CATSSGTGSWEQYF
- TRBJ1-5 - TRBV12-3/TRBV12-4 TGTGCCAGCAGCGGGGGAGGCGTGAAGCCCCAGCATTTT CASSGGGVKPQHF
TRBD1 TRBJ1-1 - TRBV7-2 TGTGCCAGCAGCTACCGTAGACAGGGGACGTCGAGGGCTTTCTTT CASSYRRQGTSRAFF
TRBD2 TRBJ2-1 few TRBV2 TGTGCCAGCAGTGAAACGGACGGGAGGGCCGGCGGTGAGCAGTTCTTC CASSETDGRAGGEQFF
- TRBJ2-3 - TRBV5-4 TGTGCCAGCAGCTCAAGACGAGGGGTCAGCACAGATACGCAGTATTTT CASSSRRGVSTDTQYF
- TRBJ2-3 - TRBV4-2 TGTGCCAGCAGCCAAGACCCTAGCACAGATACGCAGTATTTT CASSQDPSTDTQYF
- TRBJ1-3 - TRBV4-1 TGCGCCAGCAGTGCGGGGAACTCTGGAAACACCATATATTTT CASSAGNSGNTIYF
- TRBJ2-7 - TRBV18 TGTGCCAGCAACGGGGGTTCATCCGAGCAGTACTTC CASNGGSSEQYF
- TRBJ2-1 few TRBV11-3 TGTGCCAGCAGCTTAGAGATTGACAGCAATGAGCAGTTCTTC CASSLEIDSNEQFF
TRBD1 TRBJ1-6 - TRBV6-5 TGTGCCAGCAGGGCCGGGACAGGGAGTTCACCCCTCCACTTT CASRAGTGSSPLHF
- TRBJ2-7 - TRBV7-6 TGTGCCAGCAGCTTCGGGACTTCCGGCTCCTACGAGCAGTACTTC CASSFGTSGSYEQYF
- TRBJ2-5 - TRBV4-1 TGCGCCAGCAGCCAAGGGGGAACGGGAAGGCCCCAAGAGACCCAGTACTTC CASSQGGTGRPQETQYF
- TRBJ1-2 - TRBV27 TGTGCCAGCAGTTGGGGCAGGGACTATGGCTACACCTTC CASSWGRDYGYTF
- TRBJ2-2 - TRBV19 TGTGCCAGTAGTATAATAAGGGGCGCTAACACCGGGGAGCTGTTTTTT CASSIIRGANTGELFF
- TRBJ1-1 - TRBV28 TGTGCCAGCAGTTCCCCCGGAGGGAACACTGAAGCTTTCTTT CASSSPGGNTEAFF
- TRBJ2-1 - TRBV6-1 TGTGCCAGCAGTGATCTGTGGGCTGGGGAAAACAATGAGCAGTTCTTC CASSDLWAGENNEQFF
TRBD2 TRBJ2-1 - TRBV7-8 TGTGCCAGCAGCCGTAAGGCCGGGCGTGGCGGGGGAGCCAATGAGCAGTTCTTC CASSRKAGRGGGANEQFF
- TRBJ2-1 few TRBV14 TGTGCCACCCTGGCTGAGCAGTTCTTC CATLAEQFF
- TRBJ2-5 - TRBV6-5 TGTGCCAGCACAGTTGGTAGGGAGACCCAGTACTTC CASTVGRETQYF